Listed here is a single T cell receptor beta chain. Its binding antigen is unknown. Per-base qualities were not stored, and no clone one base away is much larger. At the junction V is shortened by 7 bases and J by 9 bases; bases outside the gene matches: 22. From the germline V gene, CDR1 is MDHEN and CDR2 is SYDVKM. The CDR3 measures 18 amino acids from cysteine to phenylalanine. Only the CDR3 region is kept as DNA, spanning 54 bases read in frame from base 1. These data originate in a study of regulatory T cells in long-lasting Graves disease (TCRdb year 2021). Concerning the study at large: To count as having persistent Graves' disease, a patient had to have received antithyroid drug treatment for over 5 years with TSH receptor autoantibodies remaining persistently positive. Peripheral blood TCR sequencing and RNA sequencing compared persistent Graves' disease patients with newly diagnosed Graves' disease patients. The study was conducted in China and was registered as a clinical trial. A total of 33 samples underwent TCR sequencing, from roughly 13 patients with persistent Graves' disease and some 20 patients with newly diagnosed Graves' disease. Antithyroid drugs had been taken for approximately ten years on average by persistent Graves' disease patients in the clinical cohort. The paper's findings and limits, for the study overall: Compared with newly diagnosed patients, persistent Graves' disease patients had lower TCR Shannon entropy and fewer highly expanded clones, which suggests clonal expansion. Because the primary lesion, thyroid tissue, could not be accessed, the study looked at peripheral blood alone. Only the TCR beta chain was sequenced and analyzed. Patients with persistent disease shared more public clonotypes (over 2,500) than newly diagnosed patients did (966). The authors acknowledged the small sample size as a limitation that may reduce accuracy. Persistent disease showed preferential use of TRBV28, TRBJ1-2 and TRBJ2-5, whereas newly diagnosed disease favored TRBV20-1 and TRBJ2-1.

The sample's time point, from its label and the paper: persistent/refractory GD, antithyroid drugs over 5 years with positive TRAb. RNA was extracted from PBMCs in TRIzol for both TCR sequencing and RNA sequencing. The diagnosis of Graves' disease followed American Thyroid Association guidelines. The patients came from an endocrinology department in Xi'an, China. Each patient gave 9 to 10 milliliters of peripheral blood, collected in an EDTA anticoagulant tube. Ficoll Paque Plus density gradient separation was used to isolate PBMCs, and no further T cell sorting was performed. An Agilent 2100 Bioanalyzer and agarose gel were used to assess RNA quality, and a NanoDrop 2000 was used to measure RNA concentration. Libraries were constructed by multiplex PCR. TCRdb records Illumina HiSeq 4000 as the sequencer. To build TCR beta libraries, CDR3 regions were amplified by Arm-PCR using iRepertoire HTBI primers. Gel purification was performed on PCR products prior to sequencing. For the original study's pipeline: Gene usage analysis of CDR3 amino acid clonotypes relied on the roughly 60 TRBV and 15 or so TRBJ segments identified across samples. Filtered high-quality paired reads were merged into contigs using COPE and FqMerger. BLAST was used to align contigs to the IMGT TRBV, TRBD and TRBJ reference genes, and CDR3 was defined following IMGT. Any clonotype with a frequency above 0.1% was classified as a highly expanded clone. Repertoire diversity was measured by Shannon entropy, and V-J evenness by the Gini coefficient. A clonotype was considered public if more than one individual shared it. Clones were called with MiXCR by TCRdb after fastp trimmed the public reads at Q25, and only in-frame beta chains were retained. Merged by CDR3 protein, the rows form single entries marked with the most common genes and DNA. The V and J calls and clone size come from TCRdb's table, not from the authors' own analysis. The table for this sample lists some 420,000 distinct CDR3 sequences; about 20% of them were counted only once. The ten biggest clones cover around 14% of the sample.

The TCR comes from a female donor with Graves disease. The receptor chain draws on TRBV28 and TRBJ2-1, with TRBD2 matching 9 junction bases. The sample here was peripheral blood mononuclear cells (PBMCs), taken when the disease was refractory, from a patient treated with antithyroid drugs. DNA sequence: TGTGCCAGCAACCCAAGGTTAGCGGGGGCACCCCTCCAATTTGAGCAGTTCTTC. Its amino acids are CASNPRLAGAPLQFEQFF.